This T cell receptor beta chain was found in a study of regulatory T cells in long-lasting Graves disease. Trimming pared 5 bases from V and 3 bases from J, leaving 13 bases between. Germline loops: CDR1 DFQATT, CDR2 SNEGSKA (reference sequence). The CDR3 spans 14 residues. According to the study, TCR beta libraries were built with iRepertoire HTBI primers and CDR3-region Arm-PCR. TCRdb recomputed calls from the multiplex PCR reads with MiXCR, one row per CDR3 protein. The table shows 540,000 or so distinct CDR3 sequences, with roughly 12% occurring only once. This clonotype was counted many times. The target antigen is unknown. Noted time point: newly diagnosed GD, antithyroid drugs for less than 3 months. TCR sequences were obtained from RNA taken from PBMCs. General study findings and limits: TRBV28 was favored in persistent disease, as were TRBJ1-2 and TRBJ2-5.

This same sample was also taken into another study, of T cells in Graves' hyperthyroidism and ophthalmopathy. That study reports: Primed by the HTBI set, a first-round RT-PCR was run on the TCR CDR3. Stable hyperthyroidism was separated from ophthalmopathy by a model based on 13 V-J features.

The specimen comprised peripheral blood mononuclear cells (PBMCs), sampled at new diagnosis, from a patient treated with antithyroid drugs. The TCR comes from a man aged 25-40 years with Graves disease. The chain couples TRBV20-1 to TRBJ1-4, with unresolved D. The CDR3 coding sequence is TGCAGTGCTGGAGGGTCGCGTCCTAATGAAAAACTGTTTTTT. Residues: CSAGGSRPNEKLFF.